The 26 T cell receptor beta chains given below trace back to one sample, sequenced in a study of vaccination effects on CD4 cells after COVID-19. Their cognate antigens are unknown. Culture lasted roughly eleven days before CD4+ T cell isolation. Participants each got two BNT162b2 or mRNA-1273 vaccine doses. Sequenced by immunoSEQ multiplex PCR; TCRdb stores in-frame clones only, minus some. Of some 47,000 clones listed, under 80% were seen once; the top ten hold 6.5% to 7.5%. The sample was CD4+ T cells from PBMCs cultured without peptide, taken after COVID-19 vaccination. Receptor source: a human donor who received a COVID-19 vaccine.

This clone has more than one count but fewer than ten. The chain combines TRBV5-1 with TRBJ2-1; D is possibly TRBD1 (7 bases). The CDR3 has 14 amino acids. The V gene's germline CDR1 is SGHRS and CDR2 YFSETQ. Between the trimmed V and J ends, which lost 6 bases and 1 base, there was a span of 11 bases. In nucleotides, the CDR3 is TGCGCCAGCACGGAGGGACAGTCCTACAATGAGCAGTTCTTC. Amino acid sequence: CASTEGQSYNEQFF. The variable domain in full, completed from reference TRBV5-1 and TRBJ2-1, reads KAGVTQTPRYLIKTRGQQVTLSCSPISGHRSVSWYQQTPGQGLQFLFEYFSETQRNKGNFPGRFSGRQFSNSRSEMNVSTLELGDSALYLCASTEGQSYNEQFFGPGTRLTVL.

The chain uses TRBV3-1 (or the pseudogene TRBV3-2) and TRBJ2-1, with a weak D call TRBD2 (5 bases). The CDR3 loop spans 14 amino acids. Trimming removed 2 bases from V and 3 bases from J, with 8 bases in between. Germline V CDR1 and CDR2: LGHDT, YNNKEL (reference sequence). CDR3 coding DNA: TGTGCCAGCAGCCAATCCACTAGCTACAATGAGCAGTTCTTC. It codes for CASSQSTSYNEQFF.

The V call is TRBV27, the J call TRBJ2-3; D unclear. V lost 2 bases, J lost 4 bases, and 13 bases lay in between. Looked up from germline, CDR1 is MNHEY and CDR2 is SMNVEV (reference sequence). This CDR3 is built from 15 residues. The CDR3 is CASSLDVQRPDTQYF. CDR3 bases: TGTGCCAGCAGTTTAGACGTTCAGAGGCCAGATACGCAGTATTTT.

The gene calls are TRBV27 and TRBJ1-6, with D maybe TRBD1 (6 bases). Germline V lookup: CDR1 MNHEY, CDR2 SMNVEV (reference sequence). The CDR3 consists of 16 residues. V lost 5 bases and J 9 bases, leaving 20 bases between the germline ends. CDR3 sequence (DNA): TGTGCCAGCAGTCTCCAATTGGGGGCCACTCGTTCACCCCTCCACTTT. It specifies CASSLQLGATRSPLHF.

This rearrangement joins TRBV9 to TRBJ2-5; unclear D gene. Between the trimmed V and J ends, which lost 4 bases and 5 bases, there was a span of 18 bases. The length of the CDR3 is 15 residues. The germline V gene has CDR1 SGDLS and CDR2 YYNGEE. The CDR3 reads CASSSGLQPTETQYF. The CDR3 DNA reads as TGTGCCAGCAGCTCTGGTCTCCAGCCGACGGAGACCCAGTACTTC.

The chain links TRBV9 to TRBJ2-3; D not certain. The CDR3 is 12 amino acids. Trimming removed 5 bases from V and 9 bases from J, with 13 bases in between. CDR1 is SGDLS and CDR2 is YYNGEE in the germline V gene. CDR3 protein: CASRGPTGTQYF. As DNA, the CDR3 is TGTGCCAGCAGAGGACCCACCGGGACGCAGTATTTT.

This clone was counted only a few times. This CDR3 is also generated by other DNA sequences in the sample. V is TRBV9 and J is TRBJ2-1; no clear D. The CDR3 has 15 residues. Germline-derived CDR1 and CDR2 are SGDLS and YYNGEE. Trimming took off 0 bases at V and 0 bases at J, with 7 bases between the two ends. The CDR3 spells CASSVGSTSYNEQFF. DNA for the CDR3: TGTGCCAGCAGCGTAGGCTCCACCTCCTACAATGAGCAGTTCTTC.

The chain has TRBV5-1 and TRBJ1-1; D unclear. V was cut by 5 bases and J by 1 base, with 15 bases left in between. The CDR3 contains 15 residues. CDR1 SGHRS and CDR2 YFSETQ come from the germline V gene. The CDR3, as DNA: TGCGCCAGCAGTTCGCAATGGGTCGAGAACACTGAAGCTTTCTTT. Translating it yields CASSSQWVENTEAFF.

CDR3 region: CASSSGRNTEAFF. CDR3 DNA sequence: TGTGCCAGCAGCTCAGGGAGGAACACTGAAGCTTTCTTT. The chain uses TRBV11-2 and TRBJ1-1; weak D call: TRBD1 (5 bases). This CDR3 has 13 residues. CDR1 and CDR2 (germline): SGHAT, FQNNGV. V was clipped by 4 bases and J by 1 base, with 7 bases between them.

CDR3 nucleotides: TGTGCCAGTAGTCAGGGGGCTAATCAGCCCCAGCATTTT. It translates to CASSQGANQPQHF. The chain links TRBV19 to TRBJ1-5; 8 nucleotides match TRBD1. There are 13 residues in the CDR3. Per the germline V gene, CDR1 is LNHDA and CDR2 is SQIVND (reference sequence). With V trimmed by 5 bases and J by 4 bases, 1 base remained unmatched.

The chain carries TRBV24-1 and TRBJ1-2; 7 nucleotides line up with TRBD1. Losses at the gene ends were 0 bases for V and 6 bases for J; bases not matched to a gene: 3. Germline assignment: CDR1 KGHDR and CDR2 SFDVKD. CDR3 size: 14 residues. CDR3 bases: TGTGCCACCAGTGATTTGGACAGGGCTCATGGCTACACCTTC. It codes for CATSDLDRAHGYTF.

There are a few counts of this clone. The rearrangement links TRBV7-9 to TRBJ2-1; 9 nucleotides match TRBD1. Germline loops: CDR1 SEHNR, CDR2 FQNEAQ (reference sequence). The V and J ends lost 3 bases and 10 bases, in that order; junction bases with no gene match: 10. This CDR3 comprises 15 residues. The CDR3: CASSFAPGTGSEQFF. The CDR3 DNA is TGTGCCAGCAGCTTTGCTCCCGGGACAGGGAGCGAGCAGTTCTTC.

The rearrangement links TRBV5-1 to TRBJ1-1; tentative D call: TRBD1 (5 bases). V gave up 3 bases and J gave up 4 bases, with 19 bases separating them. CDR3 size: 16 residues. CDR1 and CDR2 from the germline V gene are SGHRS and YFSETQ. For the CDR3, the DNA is TGCGCCAGCAGCTGGGGTGGAAGGGGTAGTGCCACTGAAGCTTTCTTT. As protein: CASSWGGRGSATEAFF.

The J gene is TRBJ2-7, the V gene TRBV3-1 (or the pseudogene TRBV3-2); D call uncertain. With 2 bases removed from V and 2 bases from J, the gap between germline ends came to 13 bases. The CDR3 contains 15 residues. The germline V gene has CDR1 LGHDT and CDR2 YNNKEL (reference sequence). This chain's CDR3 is CASSQLLRSPYEQYF. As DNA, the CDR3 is TGTGCCAGCAGCCAACTCCTCCGGAGCCCCTACGAGCAGTACTTC.

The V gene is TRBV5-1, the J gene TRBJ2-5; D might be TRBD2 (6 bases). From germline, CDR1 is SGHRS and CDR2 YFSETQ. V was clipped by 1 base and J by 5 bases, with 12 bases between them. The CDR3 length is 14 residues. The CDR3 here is CASSLWGGGETQYF. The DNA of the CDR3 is TGCGCCAGCAGCTTGTGGGGCGGAGGGGAGACCCAGTACTTC.

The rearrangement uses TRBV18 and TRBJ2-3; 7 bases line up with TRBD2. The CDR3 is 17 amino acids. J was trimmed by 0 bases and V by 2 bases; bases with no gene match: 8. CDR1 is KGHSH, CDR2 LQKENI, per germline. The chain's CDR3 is CASSPTLAASSTDTQYF. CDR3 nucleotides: TGTGCCAGCTCACCAACCCTAGCGGCTTCTAGCACAGATACGCAGTATTTT.

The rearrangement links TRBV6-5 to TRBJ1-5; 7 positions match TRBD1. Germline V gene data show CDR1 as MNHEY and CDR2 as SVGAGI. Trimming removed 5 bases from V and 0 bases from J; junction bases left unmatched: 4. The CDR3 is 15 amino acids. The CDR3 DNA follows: TGTGCCAGCAGTCAGGGGACAGTTAGCAATCAGCCCCAGCATTTT. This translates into CASSQGTVSNQPQHF.

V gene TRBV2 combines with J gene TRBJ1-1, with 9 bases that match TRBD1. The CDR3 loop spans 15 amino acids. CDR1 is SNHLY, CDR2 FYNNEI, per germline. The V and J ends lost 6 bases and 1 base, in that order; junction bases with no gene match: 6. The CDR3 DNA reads TGTGCCAGCAGGGAACAGGGGGCGCGGAACACTGAAGCTTTCTTT. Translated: CASREQGARNTEAFF.

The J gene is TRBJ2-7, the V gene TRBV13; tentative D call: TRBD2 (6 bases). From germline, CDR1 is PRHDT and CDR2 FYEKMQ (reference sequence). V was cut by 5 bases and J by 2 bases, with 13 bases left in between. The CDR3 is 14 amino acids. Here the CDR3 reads CASSPVGGTYEQYF. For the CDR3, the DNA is TGTGCCAGCAGCCCCGTGGGGGGTACCTACGAGCAGTACTTC. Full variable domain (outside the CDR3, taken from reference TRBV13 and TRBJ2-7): AAGVIQSPRHLIKEKRETATLKCYPIPRHDTVYWYQQGPGQDPQFLISFYEKMQSDKGSIPDRFSAQQFSDYHSELNMSSLELGDSALYFCASSPVGGTYEQYFGPGTRLTVT.

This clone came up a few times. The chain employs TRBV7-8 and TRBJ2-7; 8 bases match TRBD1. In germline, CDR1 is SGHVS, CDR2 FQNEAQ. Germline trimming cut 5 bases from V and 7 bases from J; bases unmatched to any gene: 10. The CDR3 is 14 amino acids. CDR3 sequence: CASSMKRTGREQYF. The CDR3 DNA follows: TGTGCCAGCAGCATGAAGCGGACAGGGCGGGAGCAGTACTTC.

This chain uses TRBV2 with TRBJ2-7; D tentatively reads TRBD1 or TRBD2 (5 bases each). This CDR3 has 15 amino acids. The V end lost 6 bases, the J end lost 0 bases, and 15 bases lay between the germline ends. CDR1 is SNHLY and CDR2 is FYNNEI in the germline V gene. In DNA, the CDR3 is TGTGCCAGCAGCGGGGACCTGCCGGTCTCCTACGAGCAGTACTTC. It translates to CASSGDLPVSYEQYF.

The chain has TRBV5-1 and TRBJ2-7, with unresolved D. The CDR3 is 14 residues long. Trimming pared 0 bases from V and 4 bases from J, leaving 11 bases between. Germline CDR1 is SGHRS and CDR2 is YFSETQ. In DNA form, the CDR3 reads TGCGCCAGCAGCTTGGAAATGGGTGGATACGAGCAGTACTTC. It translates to CASSLEMGGYEQYF.

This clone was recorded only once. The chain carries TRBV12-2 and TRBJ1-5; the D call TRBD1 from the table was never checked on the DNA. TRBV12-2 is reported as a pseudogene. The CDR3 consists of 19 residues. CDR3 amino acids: CASRPQVDSPAYSNQPQHF. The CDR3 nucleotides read TGTGCAAGTCGCCCGCAGGTGGACAGCCCAGCTTATAGCAATCAGCCCCAGCATTTT.

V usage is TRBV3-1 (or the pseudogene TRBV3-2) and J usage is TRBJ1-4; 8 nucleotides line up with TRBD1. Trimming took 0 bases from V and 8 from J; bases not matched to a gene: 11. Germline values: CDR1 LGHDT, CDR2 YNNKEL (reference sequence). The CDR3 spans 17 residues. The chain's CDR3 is CASSQERTRDRLEKLFF. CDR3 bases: TGTGCCAGCAGCCAAGAGCGGACCCGGGACAGGTTGGAAAAACTGTTTTTT.

The CDR3 region is CASTIGTPETQYF. Here the CDR3 DNA reads TGTGCCAGCACGATCGGGACGCCAGAGACCCAGTACTTC. This chain connects TRBV2 to TRBJ2-5, with D perhaps assigned TRBD1 or TRBD2 (5 bases each). The CDR3 sequence is 13 residues long. The ends were cut back, 7 bases at V and 4 bases at J, with 13 bases in the middle. Germline V gene sequence: CDR1 SNHLY, CDR2 FYNNEI.

The CDR3 DNA reads TGTGCCAGCAGCGCGGGACTTAACTCCTACAATGAGCAGTTCTTC. Translation: CASSAGLNSYNEQFF. V is TRBV5-4 and J is TRBJ2-1, with D possibly being TRBD2 (6 bases). CDR1 SGHNT and CDR2 YYREEE come from the germline V gene (reference sequence). This CDR3 is 15 amino acids long. Trimming removed 4 bases at V and 0 bases at J, with 11 bases between.